These 9 T cell receptor beta chains were all obtained from the same sample, sequenced in a study of cytomegalovirus exposure and HLA in healthy donors. Clones were sequenced by immunoSEQ multiplex PCR, and TCRdb holds only the in-frame ones, with some missing. The table records over 200,000 clones, roughly 88% of them present only once. Sample: PBMCs. The receptor set was obtained from a woman aged 18 to 35 in good health and CMV-seronegative.

The gene calls are TRBV19 and TRBJ2-1, with 12 bases identical to TRBD2. The J segment lost 3 bases and the V segment lost 4 bases, leaving 10 bases of the junction unmatched. The germline V gene has CDR1 LNHDA and CDR2 SQIVND (reference sequence). This CDR3 is 18 amino acids long. DNA of the CDR3: TGTGCCAGTAGTAACCAAGTACTAGCGGGAGGTCGCTACAATGAGCAGTTCTTC. It encodes CASSNQVLAGGRYNEQFF.

The rearrangement uses TRBV7-9 and TRBJ1-2; D remains ambiguous. Germline values: CDR1 SEHNR, CDR2 FQNEAQ (reference sequence). The CDR3 spans 16 residues. V was pared by 2 bases and J by 5 bases, with 18 bases between. In nucleotides, the CDR3 is TGTGCCAGCAGCTTAACCGAGGGAGCTAGGGCATATGGCTACACCTTC. It specifies CASSLTEGARAYGYTF.

This chain connects TRBV10-3 to TRBJ2-2; perhaps TRBD2 as D (6 bases). Trimming stripped 4 bases from V and 1 base from J, with 7 bases between. Germline V gene sequence: CDR1 ENHRY, CDR2 SYGVKD. CDR3 length equals 14 residues. The CDR3 is CAISGGKNTGELFF. The DNA of the CDR3 is TGTGCCATCAGTGGCGGGAAGAACACCGGGGAGCTGTTTTTT.

V usage is TRBV7-9 and J usage is TRBJ1-5; 11 positions agree with TRBD1. Germline loops: CDR1 SEHNR, CDR2 FQNEAQ (reference sequence). V lost 5 bases, J lost 5 bases, and 5 bases stayed unmatched. There are 15 residues in the CDR3. CDR3 in amino acids: CASSPGQGGYQPQHF. As DNA, the CDR3 is TGTGCCAGCAGCCCGGGACAGGGGGGATATCAGCCCCAGCATTTT.

The chain couples TRBV4-1 to TRBJ2-7, with D possibly matching TRBD2 (5 bases). The CDR3 contains 13 residues. Germline CDR1 MGHRA, CDR2 YSYEKL. The V gene lost 4 bases and the J gene lost 5 bases, with 12 bases spanning the gap. The CDR3 reads CASSLANGDEQYF. CDR3 nucleotides: TGCGCCAGCAGCCTCGCGAACGGGGACGAGCAGTACTTC.

The chain carries TRBV5-1 and TRBJ2-1, with D tentatively TRBD1 (6 bases). CDR1 and CDR2 (germline): SGHRS, YFSETQ. The CDR3 totals 13 residues. V lost 1 base to trimming and J lost 7 bases, with 9 bases between them. The CDR3 is CASSLNDRNEQFF. The CDR3 bases are TGCGCCAGCAGCTTGAACGACAGGAATGAGCAGTTCTTC.

The V and J genes are TRBV5-1 and TRBJ1-1, with D uncertain. Trimming removed 0 bases from V and 1 base from J, with 13 bases in between. The CDR3 has 16 residues. The germline V gene has CDR1 SGHRS and CDR2 YFSETQ. The CDR3 bases are TGCGCCAGCAGCTTGGAATCCGGGTTGGGGAACACTGAAGCTTTCTTT. This sequence encodes CASSLESGLGNTEAFF.

The CDR3 nucleotides read TGTGCCAGCAGTTTCCAGGGGATCGAGCAGTTCTTC. Translation: CASSFQGIEQFF. This chain links TRBV2 with TRBJ2-1, with D maybe TRBD1 (6 bases). The germline gives CDR1 SNHLY, CDR2 FYNNEI. The V gene lost 5 bases and the J gene lost 10 bases, with 12 bases spanning the gap. The CDR3 runs 12 residues.

The chain combines TRBV5-6 with TRBJ2-5, with 8 bases fitting TRBD2. Germline V gene sequence: CDR1 SGHDT, CDR2 YYEEEE. The J segment lost 2 bases and the V segment lost 4 bases, leaving 7 bases of the junction unmatched. The CDR3 extends over 15 amino acids. This CDR3 is CASSQAGAGQETQYF. The CDR3 DNA is TGTGCCAGCAGCCAAGCGGGAGCGGGGCAAGAGACCCAGTACTTC. The full variable domain, with the rest looked up from reference TRBV5-6 and TRBJ2-5, is DAGVTQSPTHLIKTRGQQVTLRCSPKSGHDTVSWYQQALGQGPQFIFQYYEEEERQRGNFPDRFSGHQFPNYSSELNVNALLLGDSALYLCASSQAGAGQETQYFGPGTRLLVL.